The rows below give T cell receptor beta chains drawn from one sample of a study of T cell responses to AZD1222 COVID-19 vaccine. Sequenced by immunoSEQ multiplex PCR; TCRdb stores in-frame clones only, minus some. Among about 140,000 clones listed, just under 95% were seen once. The material was peripheral blood, obtained after recovery from COVID-19. The receptor set was obtained from an adult who had recovered from COVID-19. Each CDR3 is given with its conserved first and last residue. The D gene is left open where the match is weak. Not every row has a clone size; where given, it reads once, few, many or a size class.

V	J	size	D	CDR3	DNA
TRBV27	TRBJ1-5	-	-	CASSLSGGRGNQPQHF	TGTGCCAGCAGTTTATCGGGGGGCCGGGGCAATCAGCCCCAGCATTTT
TRBV27	TRBJ2-3	-	TRBD2	CASSPRLAGAGKDTQYF	TGTGCCAGCAGTCCTAGACTAGCGGGAGCTGGGAAAGATACGCAGTATTTT
TRBV7-9	TRBJ2-3	-	-	CASSSRRLGADTQYF	TGTGCCAGCAGCTCCCGCCGATTAGGAGCAGATACGCAGTATTTT
TRBV25-1	TRBJ1-4	-	-	CASSGNEKLFF	TGTGCCAGCAGTGGAAATGAAAAACTGTTTTTT
TRBV5-1	TRBJ1-2	-	-	CASSLGGYGYTF	TGCGCCAGCAGCTTGGGTGGGTATGGCTACACCTTC
TRBV7-2	TRBJ2-2	-	-	CASSSRRLVDVGELFF	TGTGCCAGCAGCTCCAGAAGGCTAGTTGATGTCGGGGAGCTGTTTTTT
TRBV6-6	TRBJ2-4	few	TRBD2	CASSRGGGSGRSKNIQYF	TGTGCCAGCAGTCGAGGTGGGGGGAGCGGGAGGTCCAAAAACATTCAGTACTTC
TRBV7-2	TRBJ1-2	-	-	CASSSPPGGAYGYTF	TGTGCCAGCAGCTCCCCACCTGGAGGGGCCTATGGCTACACCTTC
TRBV5-1	TRBJ1-6	few	TRBD1	CASSFSGQAYNSPLHF	TGCGCCAGCAGCTTCTCCGGACAGGCCTATAATTCACCCCTCCACTTT
TRBV2	TRBJ2-7	-	-	CASSDPGGLWNEQYF	TGTGCCAGCAGTGATCCGGGGGGCCTCTGGAACGAGCAGTACTTC
TRBV5-6	TRBJ2-7	-	-	CASSWGPGYEQYF	TGTGCCAGCAGCTGGGGTCCCGGGTACGAGCAGTACTTC
TRBV5-1	TRBJ2-2	-	TRBD1	CASSGTGNTGELFF	TGCGCCAGCAGCGGGACAGGGAACACCGGGGAGCTGTTTTTT
TRBV4-1	TRBJ2-7	-	TRBD1	CASSLTGGSYEQYF	TGCGCCAGCAGCCTGACAGGGGGCTCCTACGAGCAGTACTTC
TRBV14	TRBJ2-2	-	-	CASSPRTAGELFF	TGTGCCAGCAGCCCGAGGACGGCCGGGGAGCTGTTTTTT
TRBV28	TRBJ1-5	few	-	CASSLEEGGHQPQHF	TGTGCCAGCAGCCTCGAGGAGGGAGGTCATCAGCCCCAGCATTTT
TRBV7-9	TRBJ1-2	once	-	CASESGDYGYTF	TGTGCCAGCGAATCCGGTGACTATGGCTACACCTTC
TRBV5-6	TRBJ1-1	-	-	CASSFQVNTEAFF	TGTGCCAGCAGCTTCCAGGTGAACACTGAAGCTTTCTTT
TRBV21-1	TRBJ2-3	-	-	CASSKIIGLAGANWAPSSTDTQYF	TGTGCCAGCAGCAAAATCATAGGACTAGCGGGAGCCAATTGGGCCCCTTCGAGCACAGATACGCAGTATTTT
TRBV9	TRBJ2-1	-	TRBD1	CASSARGGEQFF	TGTGCCAGCAGCGCCCGAGGGGGCGAGCAGTTCTTC
TRBV27	TRBJ1-6	-	-	CASPKLQLKGTPLHF	TGTGCCAGCCCTAAACTACAACTGAAAGGGACACCCCTCCACTTT
TRBV4-2	TRBJ1-5	once	-	CASNSGGGQPQHF	TGTGCCAGCAACTCCGGGGGGGGACAGCCCCAGCATTTT
TRBV5-5	TRBJ2-5	-	-	CASTFGPSVFQETQYF	TGTGCCAGCACATTCGGGCCTAGCGTATTCCAAGAGACCCAGTACTTC
TRBV27	TRBJ1-5	-	-	CASSFQRGQPQHF	TGTGCCAGCAGTTTTCAGAGGGGCCAGCCCCAGCATTTT
TRBV25-1	TRBJ1-1	-	TRBD1	CASSDAQGATSEAFF	TGTGCCAGCAGTGACGCCCAGGGGGCCACGTCTGAAGCTTTCTTT